The 32 T cell receptor beta chains listed next were all sequenced from one sample in a study of CD8+CD57+ T cells in acquired aplastic anemia. Profiles of TCR beta VDJ and CDR3 were generated from a genomic DNA template. TCRdb re-called the reads through MiXCR, storing one row per CDR3 protein. The data hold a few hundred thousand distinct CDR3 sequences, with around 72% observed a single time. The sample was sorted CD4+, CD8+, or CD8+CD57+ T cells (not recorded which) from PBMCs. These TCRs come from a human donor in good health, serving as a control.

The J gene is TRBJ1-4, the V gene TRBV7-3; possibly TRBD1 for D (5 bases). The CDR3 spans 12 residues. The germline CDR1 and CDR2 sequences are SGHTA and FQGTGA. The V end was cut by 7 bases, the J end by 14 bases, with 17 bases between. CDR3 sequence: CASTLGREQLFF. As DNA, the CDR3 is TGTGCCAGCACGCTGGGGCGGGAACAGCTGTTTTTT. The variable domain in full, with the rest retrieved from reference TRBV7-3 and TRBJ1-4, is GAGVSQTPSNKVTEKGKYVELRCDPISGHTALYWYRQSLGQGPEFLIYFQGTGAADDSGLPNDRFFAVRPEGSVSTLKIQRTERGDSAVYLCASTLGREQLFFGSGTQLSVL.

This clonotype was counted only a few times. The rearrangement uses TRBV7-8 and TRBJ2-1, with a tentative D call TRBD2 (5 bases). The CDR3 length is 13 residues. In germline, CDR1 is SGHVS, CDR2 FQNEAQ. CDR3 bases: TGTGCTATAGTACCCGGGGCCTACAATGAGCAGTTCTTC. Translating gives CAIVPGAYNEQFF.

This clonotype was seen only once. One end of the junction fails to match germline, which may point to a read error. V gene TRBV2 combines with J gene TRBJ2-7; D is possibly TRBD1 (5 bases). This CDR3 spans 13 amino acids. Germline CDR1 SNHLY, CDR2 FYNNEI. The CDR3 sequence: CVSSFPGMGEQYF. Here the CDR3 DNA reads TGTGTCAGCAGTTTCCCAGGGATGGGCGAGCAGTACTTC. Supplemented by reference TRBV2 and TRBJ2-7, the full variable domain reads EPEVTQTPSHQVTQMGQEVILRCVPISNHLYFYWYRQILGQKVEFLVSFYNNEISEKSEIFDDQFSVERPDGSNFTLKIRSTKLEDSAMYFCVSSFPGMGEQYFGPGTRLTVT.

This sequence joins TRBV11-1 and TRBJ2-1, with D possibly matching TRBD2 (5 bases). Germline CDR1 and CDR2: SGHAT and FQDESV (reference sequence). Trimming removed 1 base from V and 2 bases from J, with 6 bases in between. The CDR3 spans 14 residues. CDR3 amino acids: CASSLDSAYNEQFF. The DNA for the CDR3 is TGTGCCAGCAGCTTAGATAGCGCCTACAATGAGCAGTTCTTC.

The rearrangement joins TRBV7-3 to TRBJ2-3; D remains unclear. Germline V gene sequence: CDR1 SGHTA, CDR2 FQGTGA. The CDR3 length is 15 residues. CDR3 sequence (DNA): TGTTTCAGCAGCTTTTTGACAAGTAGCACAGATACGCAGTATTTT. Protein sequence: CFSSFLTSSTDTQYF.

This chain links TRBV15 with TRBJ2-5; 8 bases map to TRBD1. Germline V lookup: CDR1 LNHNV, CDR2 YYDKDF (reference sequence). There are 17 residues in the CDR3. Germline trimming cut 1 base from V and 5 bases from J; bases unmatched to any gene: 12. CDR3 sequence reads: CATSRGWSRGRVETQYF. The CDR3 coding sequence is TGTGCCACCAGCAGAGGATGGAGCAGGGGGCGTGTGGAGACCCAGTACTTC.

Points on this clonotype: Lacking the conserved final phenylalanine or tryptophan, this CDR3 likely reflects a read error. The DNA is omitted, as the CDR3 cannot be located on it reliably, and the CDR3 follows TCRdb's listing. The V and J genes are TRBV7-9 and TRBJ1-2; the D call of TRBD1 is as the table states it, not checked on the DNA. The CDR3 is 13 residues long, counting both termini. In germline, CDR1 is SEHNR, CDR2 FQNEAQ (reference sequence). This chain's CDR3 is CASSLHRQIPYGY.

CDR3 loop: CASSDGRAGGEGYTF. The CDR3 DNA reads as TGTGCCAGCAGCGATGGCCGAGCAGGGGGCGAAGGCTACACCTTC. The chain couples TRBV9 to TRBJ1-2; 8 bases align to TRBD1. The V segment lost 3 bases and the J segment 8 bases; nucleotides outside the gene matches: 12. The CDR3 runs 15 residues. Germline CDR1 reads SGDLS; CDR2 reads YYNGEE.

In the case of this clonotype: This may come from a read error, since a much larger clone is one base off. CDR3: CASSQPAGFGERYF. The CDR3 region has the DNA TGTGCCAGCAGCCAACCGGCAGGGTTCGGGGAGCGGTACTTC. The chain is built from TRBV3-1 and TRBJ2-5; the D gene could be TRBD1 or TRBD2 (5 bases each). The CDR3 covers 14 residues. Per the germline V gene, CDR1 is LGHDT and CDR2 is YNNKEL (reference sequence). Trimming cost V 2 bases and J 13 bases, with 20 bases left between them.

The chain carries TRBV5-1 and TRBJ2-1; no clear D gene. This CDR3 has 14 amino acids. Germline-derived CDR1 and CDR2 are SGHRS and YFSETQ. Trimming stripped 5 bases from V and 0 bases from J, with 9 bases between. In nucleotides, the CDR3 is TGCGCCAGCAGGGACCCTAGCTCCTACAATGAGCAGTTCTTC. This translates into CASRDPSSYNEQFF.

The rearrangement links TRBV4-2 to TRBJ2-5, with D maybe TRBD2 (6 bases). Trimming shortened V by 0 bases and J by 4 bases, and 9 bases separated the two germline ends. CDR3 length equals 14 residues. CDR1 LGHNA and CDR2 YNFKEQ come from the germline V gene. This CDR3 is CASSQDWGVETQYF. In nucleotides, the CDR3 is TGTGCCAGCAGCCAAGACTGGGGGGTAGAGACCCAGTACTTC.

The chain combines TRBV2 with TRBJ1-4; D possibly corresponds to TRBD1 (6 bases). The germline CDR1 and CDR2 sequences are SNHLY and FYNNEI. V was trimmed by 6 bases and J by 4 bases, leaving 12 bases between them. The CDR3 is 14 residues long. CDR3 amino acids: CASSPTGCNEKLFF. The CDR3, as DNA: TGTGCCAGCAGCCCGACAGGCTGTAATGAAAAACTGTTTTTT.

The chain joins TRBV20-1 to TRBJ1-5; a weak D match, TRBD1 (6 bases). The V end lost 0 bases, the J end lost 0 bases, and 12 bases lay between the germline ends. The length of the CDR3 is 16 residues. Germline CDR1 is DFQATT and CDR2 is SNEGSKA (reference sequence). The CDR3 spells CSARDPLQGSNQPQHF. The CDR3 DNA sequence: TGCAGTGCTAGAGACCCTTTACAGGGTAGCAATCAGCCCCAGCATTTT.

Note on this clonotype: The CDR3 does not end in the conserved phenylalanine or tryptophan, so this is likely a read error. The DNA is omitted, as the CDR3 cannot be located on it reliably, and the CDR3 follows TCRdb's listing. The chain uses TRBV2 and TRBJ1-1. Per germline, CDR1 SNHLY and CDR2 FYNNEI. With termini counted, the CDR3 has 14 amino acids. The CDR3 reads CASTVGRERSADTL.

The chain couples TRBV6-1 to TRBJ2-2; D might be TRBD2 (5 bases). This CDR3 has 14 residues. Germline V lookup: CDR1 MNHNS, CDR2 SASEGT. V was clipped by 6 bases and J by 0 bases, with 8 bases between them. The CDR3, as DNA: TGTGCCAGCAGGATAGCGCCGAACACCGGGGAGCTGTTTTTT. Translation gives CASRIAPNTGELFF.

A single count supports this clonotype. No DNA is shown, since the ends of the CDR3 on it are uncertain; the CDR3 is the one TCRdb lists. V usage is TRBV9 and J usage is TRBJ1-6. The CDR3 has 13 amino acids, counting both end residues. Per germline, CDR1 SGDLS and CDR2 YYNGEE. The CDR3 reads CASSVGEGTPLYF.

The V gene is TRBV20-1, the J gene TRBJ2-5; D possibly matches TRBD1 or TRBD2 (6 bases each). V was shortened by 6 bases and J by 6 bases, with 20 bases between the two germline ends. Germline-derived CDR1 and CDR2 are DFQATT and SNEGSKA (reference sequence). The CDR3 loop spans 14 amino acids. CDR3 nucleotide sequence: TGCAGTGCGAACGGGGGCGGGGTTAGCAAGACCCAGTACTTC. Protein product: CSANGGGVSKTQYF.

V is TRBV6-6 and J is TRBJ1-1; D gene ambiguous. This CDR3 is built from 14 residues. The germline gives CDR1 MNHNY, CDR2 SVGAGI (reference sequence). V dropped 7 bases and J dropped 0 bases, with 12 bases sitting between them. CDR3 sequence: CASTEPTMNTEAFF. CDR3 sequence (DNA): TGTGCCAGCACTGAACCCACTATGAACACTGAAGCTTTCTTT.

Concerning this clonotype itself: The junction shows a germline mismatch at one end, possibly a read error. The chain uses TRBV12-3 or TRBV12-4 and TRBJ2-7; unclear D gene. The length of the CDR3 is 11 residues. CDR3 protein: CAISVADEQYF. CDR3 DNA sequence: TGTGCCATCAGTGTAGCCGACGAGCAGTACTTC.

Concerning this clonotype: Germline and junction disagree at one end, which may indicate a read error. The V gene is TRBV2, the J gene TRBJ1-2; D gene ambiguous. Per the germline V gene, CDR1 is SNHLY and CDR2 is FYNNEI. The CDR3 is 13 residues long. The CDR3 sequence: CASSSRFEYGYTF. The CDR3 nucleotides are TGTGCCAGCAGCTCACGTTTTGAGTATGGCTACACATTC.

This sequence joins TRBV5-4 and TRBJ2-2, with TRBD1 identical over 7 bases. Trimming at V came to 4 bases and at J to 6 bases, leaving 6 bases not matched to a gene. Germline lookup yields CDR1 SGHNT and CDR2 YYREEE (reference sequence). This CDR3 has 14 residues. CDR3 bases: TGTGCCAGCAGCCCGAGGGGGCGGGCCGGGGAGCTGTTTTTT. This sequence encodes CASSPRGRAGELFF.

With respect to this clonotype: This could be a read error, since a much larger clone is one nucleotide away. The rearrangement links TRBV6-1 to TRBJ1-1, with TRBD1 matching 8 bases. CDR3 length: 19 amino acids. In germline, CDR1 is MNHNS, CDR2 SASEGT. With V trimmed by 6 bases and J by 0 bases, 18 bases remained unmatched. The CDR3 DNA follows: TGTGCCAGCAGACAGACAGGGGACCTTGGGTCTCCCCTGAACACTGAAGCTTTCTTT. It encodes CASRQTGDLGSPLNTEAFF.

There are many counts of this clonotype. V is TRBV5-8 and J is TRBJ2-5, with D possibly matching TRBD1 (6 bases). Deletions cut 5 bases from V and 5 bases from J, with 22 bases between. CDR3 size: 16 residues. The germline CDR1 and CDR2 sequences are SGHTS and YDEGEE. Here the CDR3 reads CASSPGRGYLWETQYF. DNA of the CDR3: TGTGCCAGCAGTCCCGGCAGGGGTTATTTGTGGGAGACCCAGTACTTC.

In the case of this clonotype: Its ends do not fully match the called genes, so a read error is possible. The chain combines TRBV7-9 with TRBJ2-7, with 11 bases identical to TRBD2. Germline V gene data show CDR1 as SEHNR and CDR2 as FQNEAQ (reference sequence). The CDR3 is 16 residues long. Here the CDR3 DNA reads TGCGCCAGCAGCTTGGCCCGGACTAGCGGGCCCTACGAGCAGTACTTC. Translating it yields CASSLARTSGPYEQYF.

The table lists this clonotype with a few counts. The CDR3 end shows no conserved phenylalanine or tryptophan, and so a read error is likely. The DNA is omitted, as the CDR3 cannot be located on it reliably, and the CDR3 follows TCRdb's listing. V and J are TRBV7-3 and TRBJ1-1; the listed D gene, TRBD1, was not tested against the DNA. Both ends counted, the CDR3 spans 10 residues. The germline gives CDR1 SGHTA, CDR2 FQGTGA. The CDR3 reads CASSLGQGLD.

V is TRBV20-1 and J is TRBJ1-1; D unclear. The ends were cut back, 5 bases at V and 10 bases at J, with 20 bases in the middle. This CDR3 is 13 amino acids long. Per germline, CDR1 DFQATT and CDR2 SNEGSKA (reference sequence). The CDR3 DNA reads TGCAGTGCTGTACAAAAAAAAAGCACCACAGCTTTCTTT. This encodes CSAVQKKSTTAFF.

This rearrangement joins TRBV10-1 to TRBJ2-7; 8 bases align to TRBD2. This CDR3 is built from 15 residues. Germline trimming cut 0 bases from V and 6 bases from J; bases unmatched to any gene: 7. Looked up from germline, CDR1 is WNHNN and CDR2 is SYGVQD (reference sequence). CDR3 in DNA: TGCGCCAGCAGTGAGTCCGGCGGGGGGTTCTGCGAGCAGTACTTC. Its translation: CASSESGGGFCEQYF.

CDR3 sequence: CSARQEGSPLHF. For the CDR3, the DNA is TGCAGTGCTAGACAAGAGGGCTCACCCCTCCACTTT. The chain carries TRBV20-1 and TRBJ1-6, with D uncertain. Between the trimmed V and J ends, which lost 2 bases and 10 bases, there was a span of 9 bases. The germline V gene has CDR1 DFQATT and CDR2 SNEGSKA (reference sequence). The CDR3 sequence is 12 residues long.

The gene calls are TRBV7-3 and TRBJ1-1; 10 positions agree with TRBD1. This CDR3 spans 16 amino acids. The V gene's germline CDR1 is SGHTA and CDR2 FQGTGA. J lost 3 bases, V lost 6 bases, and 10 bases had no gene match. CDR3: CASSQDRGGLDTEAFF. Here the CDR3 DNA reads TGTGCCAGCAGTCAGGACAGGGGGGGATTGGACACTGAAGCTTTCTTT.

J is TRBJ1-3 and V is TRBV7-2; D gene ambiguous. The CDR3 is made up of 14 amino acids. Germline V gene sequence: CDR1 SGHTA, CDR2 FQGNSA. V lost 8 bases and J lost 14, with 25 bases in between. The CDR3 loop is CASREERPGNPLYF. The CDR3 region has the DNA TGTGCCAGCCGCGAAGAGCGGCCTGGAAACCCCCTATATTTT.

Of note for this clonotype: Likely a read error: the CDR3 ends without its conserved phenylalanine or tryptophan. No DNA is shown, since the ends of the CDR3 on it are uncertain; the CDR3 is the one TCRdb lists. V usage is TRBV19 and J usage is TRBJ2-7; the DNA was not used to check the table's D call, TRBD2. The CDR3 is 8 residues long, ends included. CDR1 LNHDA and CDR2 SQIVND come from the germline V gene (reference sequence). The CDR3 loop reads CASSIGAG.

As to this clonotype: An end of the junction does not agree with germline; a read error may underlie this. This sequence joins TRBV20-1 and TRBJ2-7, with 8 bases that match TRBD1. Germline V gives CDR1 DFQATT, CDR2 SNEGSKA (reference sequence). This CDR3 spans 11 amino acids. As DNA, the CDR3 is TGCAGTGCTAGATCCACGACAGGGGACCACTTC. It codes for CSARSTTGDHF.